This TCR beta chain was profiled in a study of cytomegalovirus exposure and HLA in healthy donors. The donors were in the 120-subject validation cohort, distinct from the approximately 700-subject first cohort. To note about this clone: Its specificity is unknown.

Clones were read by immunoSEQ multiplex PCR, and TCRdb kept only the in-frame ones, dropping some. The top ten clones hold 3.5% to 5% of a sample with 130,000 to 150,000 clones, roughly 86% of them seen once. Regarding the study as a whole: Cytomegalovirus status was reportedly diagnosed by the classifier with high sensitivity and specificity. The study labeled 164 TCR beta chains cytomegalovirus-associated. Specificity of a few CMV-associated chains for CMV antigens was verified in vitro.

V was pared by 10 bases and J by 0 bases, with 12 bases between. The CDR3 consists of 13 residues. Germline V gene sequence: CDR1 MDHEN, CDR2 SYDVKM. This TCR derives from a man younger than 30 in good health and CMV-seropositive. This rearrangement joins TRBV28 to TRBJ1-1; tentative D call: TRBD1 (5 bases). Sequencing was done on a sample of PBMCs. CDR3 DNA: TGTGCCACCCACGGGGGGGTGAACACTGAAGCTTTCTTT. As protein: CATHGGVNTEAFF.